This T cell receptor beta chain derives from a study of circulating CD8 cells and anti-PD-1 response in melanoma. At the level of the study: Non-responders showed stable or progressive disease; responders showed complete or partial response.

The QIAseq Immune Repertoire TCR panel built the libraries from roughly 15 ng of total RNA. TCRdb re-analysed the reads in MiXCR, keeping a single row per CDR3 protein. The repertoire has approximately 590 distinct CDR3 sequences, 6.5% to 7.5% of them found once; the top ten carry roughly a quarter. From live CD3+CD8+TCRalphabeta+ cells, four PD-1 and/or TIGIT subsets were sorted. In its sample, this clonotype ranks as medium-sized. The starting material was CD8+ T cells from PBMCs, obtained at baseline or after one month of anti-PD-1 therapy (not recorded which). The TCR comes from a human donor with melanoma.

CDR3 region: CASSLPLRLAANTGELFF. In nucleotides, the CDR3 is TGTGCCAGCAGTTTACCCCTAAGACTAGCGGCGAACACCGGGGAGCTGTTTTTT. The V and J genes are TRBV12-3 or TRBV12-4 and TRBJ2-2, with 9 bases identical to TRBD2. This CDR3 spans 18 amino acids. V shed 2 bases and J 0 bases; nucleotides not matched to a gene: 7.